One and the same sample provided the 23 T cell receptor beta chains below, sequenced in a study of T-cell reconstitution after alpha-beta-depleted transplantation in children. Construction of the TCRbeta library involved unique molecular identifiers. MiXCR was run by TCRdb on the PCR reads, yielding one entry per CDR3 protein. Found here are about 460,000 distinct CDR3 sequences, roughly a tenth of them singletons; the top ten hold about 2.1%. Sequenced material: PBMCs, taken before TCRalphabeta/CD19-depleted stem cell transplant. All receptors come from a child aged 2 to 15 with inherited bone marrow failure, due to receive a stem cell transplant.

In its sample, this clonotype was seen many times. The rearrangement joins TRBV28 to TRBJ2-7; D is tentatively TRBD1 or TRBD2 (6 bases each). The CDR3 sequence is 12 residues long. Germline CDR1 and CDR2: MDHEN and SYDVKM. The germline V and J ends were trimmed by 6 bases and 6 bases, with 12 bases remaining between them. This CDR3 is CASRTGGPEQYF. DNA of the CDR3: TGTGCCAGCAGGACCGGGGGCCCCGAGCAGTACTTC.

This clonotype was found a few times. This chain uses TRBV29-1 with TRBJ1-1; 7 bases match TRBD1. In germline, CDR1 is SQVTM, CDR2 ANQGSEA. The CDR3 consists of 15 residues. V was pared by 3 bases and J by 5 bases, with 12 bases of the junction left unmatched. The CDR3: CSVEEGAGMGTEAFF. DNA for the CDR3: TGCAGCGTTGAGGAGGGGGCAGGTATGGGAACTGAAGCTTTCTTT.

This clonotype occurred a few times. The chain couples TRBV28 to TRBJ2-5; D ambiguous. Trimming removed 7 bases at V and 5 bases at J, with 14 bases between. Looked up from germline, CDR1 is MDHEN and CDR2 is SYDVKM. This CDR3 is 13 amino acids long. The CDR3 sequence: CASILMGGETQYF. DNA for the CDR3: TGTGCCAGCATCTTGATGGGTGGGGAGACCCAGTACTTC.

This clonotype appeared many times. The chain has TRBV5-5 and TRBJ1-1; 11 nucleotides align to TRBD1. The germline gives CDR1 SGHKS, CDR2 YYEKEE (reference sequence). This CDR3 has 15 amino acids. With 2 bases clipped from V and 5 bases from J, the junction kept 5 bases outside the gene matches. The CDR3 loop is CASSFYGTGGTEAFF. Written as DNA, the CDR3 is TGTGCCAGCAGCTTTTACGGGACAGGGGGGACTGAAGCTTTCTTT.

This clonotype came up many times. This chain links TRBV6-6 with TRBJ2-5, with D tentatively TRBD1 (5 bases). Germline loops: CDR1 MNHNY, CDR2 SVGAGI (reference sequence). The CDR3 is 13 amino acids. The V end lost 5 bases, the J end lost 2 bases, and 9 bases lay between the germline ends. CDR3 loop: CASSRQPQETQYF. The CDR3 nucleotides read TGTGCCAGCAGTCGACAGCCGCAAGAGACCCAGTACTTC.

A remark on this clonotype: A much larger clonotype is one base distant, so this may be a read error. The V gene is TRBV27, the J gene TRBJ2-7; tentatively, D is TRBD1 (6 bases). Per germline, CDR1 MNHEY and CDR2 SMNVEV (reference sequence). The CDR3 consists of 14 residues. Deletions cut 4 bases from V and 5 bases from J, with 15 bases between. The CDR3 DNA reads as TGTGCCAGCAGTTGGGGCAGGGGCACCGACGAGCAGTACTTC. It encodes CASSWGRGTDEQYF.

Ten or more counts support this clonotype. A junction boundary mismatches the germline segment, possibly from a read error. The chain has TRBV12-3 or TRBV12-4 and TRBJ2-1, with a tentative D call TRBD2 (6 bases). The CDR3 runs 14 residues. CDR3 sequence: CASSLRDSSNEQFF. CDR3 DNA: TGTGCCAGCAGTTTGAGGGACTCCTCCAATGAGCAGTTCTTC.

This clonotype was observed a few times. The chain uses TRBV4-3 and TRBJ2-7; a weak D match, TRBD1 (6 bases). The CDR3 is made up of 13 amino acids. Germline CDR1 is LGHNA and CDR2 is YSLEER. V was pared by 3 bases and J by 4 bases, with 10 bases between. The CDR3 loop is CASSQSDRYEQYF. The CDR3 DNA sequence: TGCGCCAGCAGCCAGTCCGACAGGTACGAGCAGTACTTC.

In the case of this clonotype: A much larger clone lies a single base off, so this may be a read error. The chain employs TRBV20-1 and TRBJ2-2; 10 bases agree with TRBD1. CDR1 and CDR2 (germline): DFQATT, SNEGSKA (reference sequence). The CDR3 is made up of 14 amino acids. The CDR3 DNA reads as TGCAGTGCTGCCGGGACAGGGGACACCGGGGACCTGTTTTTT. This codes for CSAAGTGDTGDLFF.

This clonotype turned up a few times. The chain uses TRBV20-1 and TRBJ2-7, with D possibly TRBD1 on 6 matching bases. The CDR3 extends over 15 amino acids. Trimming pared 0 bases from V and 2 bases from J, leaving 14 bases between. Germline V CDR1 and CDR2: DFQATT, SNEGSKA (reference sequence). The CDR3 sequence is CSARETENRAYEQYF. The CDR3, as DNA: TGCAGTGCTAGAGAAACAGAGAACAGGGCCTACGAGCAGTACTTC.

This clonotype occurred many times. The V gene is TRBV29-1, the J gene TRBJ1-3; no firm D call. Germline V gene lookup returns CDR1 SQVTM and CDR2 ANQGSEA. The germline V and J ends were trimmed by 6 bases and 8 bases, with 8 bases remaining between them. CDR3 length: 10 amino acids. CDR3 amino acids: CSVGTDTIYF. The CDR3, as DNA: TGCAGCGTCGGTACGGACACCATATATTTT.

At least ten counts were recorded for this clonotype. The chain employs TRBV7-2 and TRBJ2-7; D is ambiguous. The germline V gene encodes CDR1 SGHTA and CDR2 FQGNSA. The CDR3 has 17 residues. Trimming removed 1 base at V and 0 bases at J, with 16 bases between. This CDR3 is CASSLVDSIDSSYEQYF. The CDR3 bases are TGTGCCAGCAGCTTAGTCGACTCTATAGATAGCTCCTACGAGCAGTACTTC.

This clonotype was detected only a few times. J is TRBJ2-3 and V is TRBV12-3 or TRBV12-4, with 7 bases fitting TRBD2. Trimming removed 9 bases from V and 4 bases from J; junction bases left unmatched: 10. CDR3 length equals 14 residues. The CDR3 DNA reads TGTGCCAGTGCGTACGCGGGAGCCGCAGATACGCAGTATTTT. Translated, it gives CASAYAGAADTQYF.

This clonotype was seen many times. This chain joins TRBV9 and TRBJ2-1; D ambiguous. This CDR3 spans 13 amino acids. V was shortened by 0 bases and J by 9 bases, with 10 bases between the two germline ends. The germline V gene encodes CDR1 SGDLS and CDR2 YYNGEE. CDR3 sequence (DNA): TGTGCCAGCAGCGTAGACCACGCAGGTGAGCAGTTCTTC. It codes for CASSVDHAGEQFF.

This clonotype appeared many times. This sequence joins TRBV18 and TRBJ1-5, with D unresolved. The germline V gene has CDR1 KGHSH and CDR2 LQKENI. V lost 5 bases to trimming and J lost 1 base, with 6 bases between them. The length of the CDR3 is 13 residues. In DNA form, the CDR3 reads TGTGCCAGCTCAATACAAAGCAATCAGCCCCAGCATTTT. It translates to CASSIQSNQPQHF.

This chain joins TRBV11-2 and TRBJ2-5; TRBD2 matches 10 bases. With V trimmed by 6 bases and J by 4 bases, 8 bases remained unmatched. This CDR3 is 15 amino acids long. CDR1 and CDR2 (germline): SGHAT, FQNNGV. The CDR3 is CASRPLAGHRETQYF. The CDR3 DNA sequence: TGTGCCAGCAGACCACTAGCGGGGCACAGAGAGACCCAGTACTTC.

This clonotype was observed a few times. The chain employs TRBV28 and TRBJ2-7; D call uncertain. Per germline, CDR1 MDHEN and CDR2 SYDVKM. This CDR3 is 14 amino acids long. Trimming shortened V by 5 bases and J by 4 bases, and 15 bases separated the two germline ends. The CDR3 reads CASSRGDLSYEQYF. DNA for the CDR3: TGTGCCAGCAGTCGTGGGGATCTTTCATACGAGCAGTACTTC.

The chain has TRBV28 and TRBJ2-7, with 10 bases identical to TRBD1. Germline trimming cut 5 bases from V and 12 bases from J; bases unmatched to any gene: 13. Germline V CDR1 and CDR2: MDHEN, SYDVKM. The CDR3 has 14 residues. CDR3 nucleotide sequence: TGTGCCAGCAGTCTTACCGGGACAGGGGATGGCGGGTACTTC. Translation gives CASSLTGTGDGGYF.

This clonotype was found many times. The genes are TRBV4-3 and TRBJ2-4; 7 bases agree with TRBD1. Germline V gene lookup returns CDR1 LGHNA and CDR2 YSLEER. V shed 0 bases and J 6 bases; nucleotides not matched to a gene: 8. The CDR3 runs 16 residues. The CDR3 DNA reads TGCGCCAGCAGCCAAGATTTTGGGCAGGGGGTAAACATTCAGTACTTC. Its protein product is CASSQDFGQGVNIQYF.

With regard to this clonotype: A much larger clonotype is one base distant, so this may be a read error. The chain combines TRBV11-2 with TRBJ2-7; either TRBD1 or TRBD2 may supply D (6 bases each). Germline assignment: CDR1 SGHAT and CDR2 FQNNGV. There are 13 residues in the CDR3. CDR3 coding DNA: TGTGCCAGCAGTAGGGGGGCTGGTTACGAGGAGTACTTC. Translating it yields CASSRGAGYEEYF.

The rearrangement joins TRBV19 to TRBJ2-7, with D possibly TRBD2 on 6 matching bases. Germline V CDR1 and CDR2: LNHDA, SQIVND (reference sequence). The CDR3 sequence is 13 residues long. The germline V and J ends were trimmed by 5 bases and 6 bases, with 14 bases remaining between them. CDR3 DNA: TGTGCCAGTAGTTTCCGCGGCGGGGCCGAGCAGTACTTC. Translation: CASSFRGGAEQYF.

The gene calls are TRBV20-1 and TRBJ1-2; D remains unclear. Germline CDR1 reads DFQATT; CDR2 reads SNEGSKA (reference sequence). CDR3 length equals 17 residues. V gave up 3 bases and J gave up 3 bases, with 23 bases separating them. The CDR3 sequence: CSARASEDIWRDYGYTF. The CDR3 bases are TGCAGTGCTAGGGCTTCCGAAGACATTTGGCGGGACTATGGCTACACCTTC.

This clonotype was observed once. This sequence may be a read error, since a much larger clone differs from it by one base. This chain uses TRBV20-1 with TRBJ2-7; TRBD1 aligns across 7 bases. The CDR3 sequence is 14 residues long. Germline loops: CDR1 DFQATT, CDR2 SNEGSKA (reference sequence). The CDR3 sequence is CSAPTDRISYEQNF. The CDR3 nucleotides read TGCAGTGCCCCCACGGACAGGATTTCCTACGAGCAGAACTTC.